Following are 30 T cell receptor beta chains from one sample sequenced in a study of early T cells in non-severe SARS-CoV-2 infection (dated by TCRdb to the early 2020s). Library preparation employed 5' RACE. The instrument given in TCRdb is NextSeq 500. TCRdb applied fastp at Q25 and MiXCR to the public reads, then kept only in-frame beta chains. Entries are consolidated by CDR3 protein sequence, retaining the most common genes and DNA. This sample has roughly 49,000 distinct CDR3 sequences in its table, and around 4.6% of those were observed once. The ten largest account for roughly 6% of the sample. Sequences were obtained from whole blood. These receptors originate from an adult who was a healthcare worker with PCR-confirmed SARS-CoV-2 infection or an uninfected control (not recorded which).

This clonotype showed up just a few times. This chain uses TRBV20-1 with TRBJ1-3; 8 nucleotides align to TRBD1. The germline CDR1 and CDR2 sequences are DFQATT and SNEGSKA (reference sequence). Losses at the gene ends were 2 bases for V and 2 bases for J; bases not matched to a gene: 2. The CDR3 consists of 14 residues. CDR3 in amino acids: CSARQGATGNTIYF. The CDR3 coding sequence is TGCAGTGCTAGACAGGGGGCGACTGGAAACACCATATATTTT.

V gene TRBV27 combines with J gene TRBJ2-7; 7 positions agree with TRBD1. V dropped 6 bases and J dropped 5; count of bases not matched to a gene: 4. The CDR3 is 12 residues long. The germline CDR1 and CDR2 sequences are MNHEY and SMNVEV (reference sequence). The chain's CDR3 is CASRETGHEQYF. The CDR3 bases are TGTGCCAGCAGAGAGACAGGGCACGAGCAGTACTTC.

This clonotype was observed many times. The chain uses TRBV7-2 and TRBJ2-3; D gene ambiguous. Germline CDR1 SGHTA, CDR2 FQGNSA. The length of the CDR3 is 12 residues. Trimming removed 4 bases from V and 2 bases from J, with 4 bases in between. This chain's CDR3 is CASSYNTDTQYF. CDR3 DNA sequence: TGTGCCAGCAGCTACAACACAGATACGCAGTATTTT. Supplemented by reference TRBV7-2 and TRBJ2-3, the full variable domain reads GAGVSQSPSNKVTEKGKDVELRCDPISGHTALYWYRQSLGQGLEFLIYFQGNSAPDKSGLPSDRFSAERTGGSVSTLTIQRTQQEDSAVYLCASSYNTDTQYFGPGTRLTVL.

This clonotype was seen ten or more times. The chain couples TRBV4-3 to TRBJ1-1, with D maybe TRBD1 (5 bases). This CDR3 region has 11 residues. The V gene's germline CDR1 is LGHNA and CDR2 YSLEER. V was pared by 1 base and J by 10 bases, with 7 bases between. In DNA, the CDR3 is TGCGCCAGCAGCCAAGCAGGGAGAGCTTTCTTT. It is translated as CASSQAGRAFF.

This clonotype was seen at least ten times. V is TRBV5-1 and J is TRBJ2-5, with D hard to call. The CDR3 totals 14 residues. The ends were cut back, 0 bases at V and 0 bases at J, with 6 bases in the middle. Germline V gene sequence: CDR1 SGHRS, CDR2 YFSETQ. The CDR3 sequence is CASSLVSHQETQYF. DNA of the CDR3: TGCGCCAGCAGCTTGGTATCACACCAAGAGACCCAGTACTTC.

This clonotype was detected many times. The rearrangement links TRBV5-4 to TRBJ1-1, with D unresolved. The CDR3 spans 13 residues. Trimming took 2 bases from V and 1 from J, leaving 6 bases between them. Germline CDR1 reads SGHNT; CDR2 reads YYREEE (reference sequence). The CDR3 DNA reads as TGTGCCAGCAGCTTCGATCCGAACACTGAAGCTTTCTTT. Residues: CASSFDPNTEAFF.

This clonotype was seen many times. The chain recombines TRBV30 with TRBJ2-1; no firm D call. Per the germline V gene, CDR1 is GTSNPN and CDR2 is SVGIG (reference sequence). The CDR3 extends over 13 amino acids. Trimming stripped 1 base from V and 4 bases from J, with 8 bases between. The CDR3 here is CAWSGSGYNEQFF. CDR3 nucleotides: TGTGCCTGGAGTGGTTCAGGTTACAATGAGCAGTTCTTC.

This clonotype was counted many times. The rearrangement links TRBV20-1 to TRBJ1-1, with TRBD1 matching over 7 bases. Germline V CDR1 and CDR2: DFQATT, SNEGSKA (reference sequence). The V and J ends lost 5 bases and 3 bases, in that order; junction bases with no gene match: 6. The CDR3 has 13 residues. CDR3 sequence (DNA): TGCAGTGCTCTACAGGGGATTGACACTGAAGCTTTCTTT. Protein product: CSALQGIDTEAFF.

There are many counts of this clonotype. This chain uses TRBV29-1 with TRBJ2-2; 11 nucleotides align to TRBD2. CDR1 and CDR2 (germline): SQVTM, ANQGSEA. This CDR3 has 16 residues. J lost 1 base, V lost 6 bases, and 7 bases had no gene match. The CDR3 DNA is TGCAGCGTGACGGGACTAGCGGCCCAGAACACCGGGGAGCTGTTTTTT. Encoded protein: CSVTGLAAQNTGELFF.

This clonotype was counted only a few times. The chain combines TRBV4-1 with TRBJ2-3; D remains unclear. With 4 bases removed from V and 2 bases from J, the gap between germline ends came to 16 bases. The CDR3 length is 16 residues. Germline V CDR1 and CDR2: MGHRA, YSYEKL. The CDR3 spells CASSRESSAVTDTQYF. CDR3 sequence (DNA): TGCGCCAGCAGCCGCGAAAGTTCGGCAGTCACAGATACGCAGTATTTT.

The sample holds a few counts of this clonotype. The rearrangement uses TRBV4-3 and TRBJ2-2; possibly TRBD2 for D (6 bases). From germline, CDR1 is LGHNA and CDR2 YSLEER. The CDR3 contains 16 residues. V shed 0 bases and J shed 0 bases, with 8 bases lying between them. CDR3 protein: CASSQEAGPNTGELFF. For the CDR3, the DNA is TGCGCCAGCAGCCAAGAGGCGGGACCGAACACCGGGGAGCTGTTTTTT.

This clonotype appeared many times. V usage is TRBV7-8 and J usage is TRBJ1-6; TRBD1 matches 11 bases. After removal of 0 bases from V and 7 bases from J, the junction contained 2 bases not matched to a gene. In germline, CDR1 is SGHVS, CDR2 FQNEAQ. CDR3 size: 16 residues. CDR3 residues: CASSLAWTGGNSPLHF. CDR3 bases: TGTGCCAGCAGCTTAGCGTGGACAGGGGGCAATTCACCCCTCCACTTT.

This clonotype has at least ten counts. This chain links TRBV11-3 with TRBJ2-5; 8 bases are shared with TRBD2. From germline, CDR1 is SGHNT and CDR2 YENEEA. Losses at the gene ends were 3 bases for V and 4 bases for J; bases not matched to a gene: 7. The CDR3 is 15 residues long. The chain's CDR3 is CASSFGAGAPETQYF. The CDR3 nucleotides read TGTGCCAGCAGCTTCGGAGCGGGAGCCCCAGAGACCCAGTACTTC.

In its sample, this clonotype was seen many times. The V and J genes are TRBV18 and TRBJ1-5; the D is unclear. This CDR3 region has 12 residues. Germline loops: CDR1 KGHSH, CDR2 LQKENI. The V gene lost 5 bases and the J gene lost 9 bases, with 11 bases spanning the gap. This chain's CDR3 is CASSAREPPQHF. The CDR3 nucleotides read TGTGCCAGCTCAGCAAGGGAGCCGCCCCAGCATTTT.

For this clonotype: A much larger clonotype is one base distant, so this may be a read error. This chain connects TRBV10-2 to TRBJ1-4; no reliable D call. CDR3 length equals 13 residues. Trimming took 0 bases from V and 9 from J, leaving 8 bases between them. The germline V gene encodes CDR1 WSHSY and CDR2 SAAADI. The CDR3 region has the DNA TGCGCCAGCAGTGAGTCTTACGGTAAAAAACTGTTTTTT. This sequence encodes CASSESYGKKLFF.

The rearrangement joins TRBV5-4 to TRBJ2-1, with TRBD2 as a possible D gene (6 bases). Germline V gene lookup returns CDR1 SGHNT and CDR2 YYREEE (reference sequence). CDR3 length: 12 residues. V dropped 4 bases and J dropped 15 bases, with 17 bases sitting between them. CDR3 DNA sequence: TGTGCCAGCAGCCCTCGGGGTAGCGGCAGGTTCTTC. As protein: CASSPRGSGRFF.

Ten or more counts support this clonotype. The gene calls are TRBV5-1 and TRBJ1-1; D gene ambiguous. Germline-derived CDR1 and CDR2 are SGHRS and YFSETQ. Trimming took off 2 bases at V and 1 base at J, with 6 bases between the two ends. The CDR3 is 13 residues long. The CDR3 DNA follows: TGCGCCAGCAGCTTCTCAGAGAACACTGAAGCTTTCTTT. Protein product: CASSFSENTEAFF.

This clonotype has a count of ten or more. The gene calls are TRBV24-1 and TRBJ2-1, with a weak D call TRBD2 (6 bases). Germline V lookup: CDR1 KGHDR, CDR2 SFDVKD. Between the trimmed V and J ends, which lost 2 bases and 5 bases, there was a span of 12 bases. The CDR3 extends over 15 amino acids. CDR3 residues: CATSDSRDSNNEQFF. The CDR3 nucleotides read TGTGCCACCAGTGATTCCCGGGACTCTAACAATGAGCAGTTCTTC.

This clonotype appeared many times. The chain combines TRBV7-2 with TRBJ2-3; TRBD1 matches at 8 bases. The V segment lost 4 bases and the J segment 3 bases; nucleotides outside the gene matches: 3. Looked up from germline, CDR1 is SGHTA and CDR2 is FQGNSA. This CDR3 region has 14 residues. The CDR3 protein is CASSSRGRTDTQYF. The CDR3, as DNA: TGTGCCAGCAGCTCCAGGGGGCGGACAGATACGCAGTATTTT.

This clonotype has ten or more counts. The chain has TRBV12-3 or TRBV12-4 and TRBJ2-7; D uncertain. The CDR3 spans 13 residues. Trimming took off 1 base at V and 6 bases at J, with 10 bases between the two ends. This CDR3 reads CASSLDPLGEQYF. CDR3 nucleotides: TGTGCCAGCAGTTTAGACCCTCTTGGCGAGCAGTACTTC.

This clonotype has just a few counts. The genes are TRBV7-2 and TRBJ2-4; 9 nucleotides match TRBD1. The CDR3 is 15 amino acids. V shed 5 bases, J shed 5 bases, and the junction held 7 bases outside the gene matches. From germline, CDR1 is SGHTA and CDR2 FQGNSA. The CDR3 nucleotides read TGTGCCAGCAGCCAGGGACAGGGAGTTGAAAACATTCAGTACTTC. Amino acids: CASSQGQGVENIQYF.

The chain links TRBV4-2 to TRBJ2-1; 15 bases are a match to TRBD2. Germline loops: CDR1 LGHNA, CDR2 YNFKEQ. This CDR3 is 18 amino acids long. V shed 4 bases and J 7 bases; nucleotides not matched to a gene: 11. CDR3 nucleotides: TGTGCCAGCAGCCGGGACGGACTAGCGGGGGGGCCGGGTAATGAGCAGTTCTTC. Translation: CASSRDGLAGGPGNEQFF.

This clonotype was recorded many times. The CDR3: CASSGRDLNSYEQYF. CDR3 DNA: TGTGCCAGCAGCGGGAGGGACTTGAACTCCTACGAGCAGTACTTC. J is TRBJ2-7 and V is TRBV9; TRBD2 is a possible D gene (6 bases). V was shortened by 3 bases and J by 0 bases, with 13 bases between the two germline ends. Germline CDR1 and CDR2: SGDLS and YYNGEE. The CDR3 has 15 amino acids.

The chain combines TRBV12-3 or TRBV12-4 with TRBJ2-4; 8 bases align to TRBD2. This CDR3 contains 15 residues. V shed 5 bases, J shed 7 bases, and the junction held 10 bases outside the gene matches. DNA for the CDR3: TGTGCCAGCAGTACGACTAGCGCGAGCGGGAACATTCAGTACTTC. Translating gives CASSTTSASGNIQYF.

This clonotype was counted between two and nine times. The gene calls are TRBV11-2 and TRBJ2-1, with D tentatively TRBD2 (6 bases). Trimming took 4 bases from V and 1 from J, leaving 14 bases between them. The germline gives CDR1 SGHAT, CDR2 FQNNGV. This CDR3 comprises 16 residues. CDR3 nucleotide sequence: TGTGCCAGCAGCTCTCGGGAGAGGGGTTCCTACAATGAGCAGTTCTTC. It specifies CASSSRERGSYNEQFF.

This clonotype occurred many times. This chain joins TRBV7-6 and TRBJ2-1; the D is unclear. The CDR3 runs to 15 residues. The V and J ends lost 2 bases and 8 bases respectively, with 16 bases between them. Germline-derived CDR1 and CDR2 are SGHVS and FNYEAQ. CDR3: CASSLQTVSGHEQFF. The CDR3 DNA follows: TGTGCCAGCAGCTTACAGACCGTCTCCGGGCATGAGCAGTTCTTC.

This clonotype was observed at least ten times. This rearrangement joins TRBV7-9 to TRBJ2-7; a weak D match, TRBD2 (6 bases). This CDR3 is 14 amino acids long. V lost 5 bases to trimming and J lost 3 bases, with 14 bases between them. Germline CDR1 SEHNR, CDR2 FQNEAQ (reference sequence). CDR3 sequence (DNA): TGTGCCAGCAGCCCGCGTCCGGGGGTCTACGAGCAGTACTTC. Its translation: CASSPRPGVYEQYF.

Ten or more counts support this clonotype. This chain uses TRBV5-8 with TRBJ2-1, with 11 bases that match TRBD1. The CDR3 is 13 residues long. Germline trimming cut 5 bases from V and 13 bases from J; bases unmatched to any gene: 8. Germline loops: CDR1 SGHTS, CDR2 YDEGEE. Here the CDR3 reads CASRDRGRRDQFF. The CDR3 DNA reads TGTGCCAGCAGGGACAGGGGGCGCAGGGACCAGTTCTTC.

The V gene is TRBV5-8, the J gene TRBJ2-1, with 8 bases lining up with TRBD2. Trimming removed 3 bases from V and 5 bases from J; junction bases left unmatched: 7. The germline V gene encodes CDR1 SGHTS and CDR2 YDEGEE. This CDR3 is built from 15 residues. Here the CDR3 DNA reads TGTGCCAGCAGCTGGGTTATCGGGGGGGACAATGAGCAGTTCTTC. It codes for CASSWVIGGDNEQFF.

This clonotype was observed a few times. V gene TRBV6-1 combines with J gene TRBJ1-2, with 8 bases matching TRBD1. The CDR3 consists of 14 residues. Germline lookup yields CDR1 MNHNS and CDR2 SASEGT. The ends lost 7 bases at V and 4 bases at J; junction bases unmatched: 8. The CDR3 reads CASTQDRASYGYTF. DNA of the CDR3: TGTGCCAGCACCCAGGACAGGGCAAGCTATGGCTACACCTTC.